This note documents a single TCR beta chain sequence. Trimming took 2 bases from V and 0 from J; bases not matched to a gene: 5. The germline V gene has CDR1 SGHRS and CDR2 YFSETQ. The CDR3 has 17 residues. TCRdb's table, derived via immunoSEQ multiplex PCR, lists solely in-frame clones and lacks some. The table has approximately 75,000 clones, around four fifths seen once. This sample was taken from a study of technical replicates of blood from several donors. Input material: PBMCs. The chain is built from TRBV5-1 and TRBJ2-3; 11 bases are shared with TRBD2. This sequence originates from a human donor in good health. Some clones in this sample may be carry-over from other donors' samples. The CDR3 DNA follows: TGCGCCAGCAGCTTAGGGCTAGCGGGGGGAAGCACAGATACGCAGTATTTT. Amino acid sequence: CASSLGLAGGSTDTQYF. Full variable domain (outside the CDR3, taken from reference TRBV5-1 and TRBJ2-3): KAGVTQTPRYLIKTRGQQVTLSCSPISGHRSVSWYQQTPGQGLQFLFEYFSETQRNKGNFPGRFSGRQFSNSRSEMNVSTLELGDSALYLCASSLGLAGGSTDTQYFGPGTRLTVL.